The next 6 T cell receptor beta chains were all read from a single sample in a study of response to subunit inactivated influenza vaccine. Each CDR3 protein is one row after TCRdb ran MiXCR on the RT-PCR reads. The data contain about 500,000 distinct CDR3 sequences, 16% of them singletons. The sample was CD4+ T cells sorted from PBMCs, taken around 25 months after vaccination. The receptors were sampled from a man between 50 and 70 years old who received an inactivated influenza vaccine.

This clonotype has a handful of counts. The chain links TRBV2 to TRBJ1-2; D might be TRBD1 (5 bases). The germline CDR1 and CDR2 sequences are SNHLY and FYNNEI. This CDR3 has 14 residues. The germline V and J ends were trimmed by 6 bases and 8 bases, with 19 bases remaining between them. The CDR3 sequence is CASSRWTGEGGYTF. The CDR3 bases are TGTGCCAGCAGCCGGTGGACGGGGGAAGGCGGCTACACCTTC.

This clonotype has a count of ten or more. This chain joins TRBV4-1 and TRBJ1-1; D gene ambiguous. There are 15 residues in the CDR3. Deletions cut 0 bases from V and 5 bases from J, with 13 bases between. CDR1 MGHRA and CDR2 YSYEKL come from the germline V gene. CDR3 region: CASSQEVHSGTEAFF. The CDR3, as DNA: TGCGCCAGCAGCCAAGAAGTCCATTCGGGAACTGAAGCTTTCTTT.

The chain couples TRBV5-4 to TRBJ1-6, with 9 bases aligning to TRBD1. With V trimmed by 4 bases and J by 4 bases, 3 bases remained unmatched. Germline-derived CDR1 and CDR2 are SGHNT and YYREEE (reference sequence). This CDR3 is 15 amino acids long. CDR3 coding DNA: TGTGCCAGCAGCGTGGGACAGGGATATAATTCACCCCTCCACTTT. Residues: CASSVGQGYNSPLHF.

This CDR3 reads CASSLEGRGGTDTQYF. The CDR3 region has the DNA TGTGCCAGCAGCTTAGAGGGCAGGGGGGGCACAGATACGCAGTATTTT. V gene TRBV11-2 combines with J gene TRBJ2-3, with D possibly matching TRBD1 (7 bases). CDR3 length equals 16 residues. With 0 bases removed from V and 1 base from J, the gap between germline ends came to 11 bases. The germline gives CDR1 SGHAT, CDR2 FQNNGV.

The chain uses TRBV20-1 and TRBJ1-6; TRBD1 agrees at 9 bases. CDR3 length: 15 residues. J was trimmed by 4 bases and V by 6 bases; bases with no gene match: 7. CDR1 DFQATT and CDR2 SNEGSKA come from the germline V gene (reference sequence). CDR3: CSARQGGGYNSPLHF. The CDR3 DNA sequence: TGCAGTGCCAGACAGGGGGGAGGTTATAATTCACCCCTCCACTTT.

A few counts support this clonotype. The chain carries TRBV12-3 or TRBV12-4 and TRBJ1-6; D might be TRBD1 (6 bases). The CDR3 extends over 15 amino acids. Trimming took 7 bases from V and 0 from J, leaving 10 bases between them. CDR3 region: CASTPDSSYNSPLHF. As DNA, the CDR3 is TGTGCCAGCACACCGGACAGCTCCTATAATTCACCCCTCCACTTT.